This TCR beta chain was sequenced during a study of cytomegalovirus exposure and HLA in healthy donors. The PCR ran on 60 Vbeta and 13 Jbeta primers. The data were produced by immunoSEQ multiplex PCR, yet TCRdb's version contains in-frame clones alone and is incomplete. The sample has 85,000 to 100,000 clones, roughly 80% seen once. Comment on this clone: Its antigen is not known.

The V gene lost 4 bases and the J gene lost 0 bases, with 17 bases spanning the gap. The CDR3 sequence is 17 residues long. Germline loops: CDR1 SGHKS, CDR2 YYEKEE (reference sequence). Study-level points and caveats: An analysis done earlier found most TCR beta V segments productive about 87% or about 30% of the time. The authors confirmed in vitro that a few CMV-associated chains were specific for CMV antigens. The majority of TCR sequences were rare, yet some public TCRs appeared in many donors.

This sequence joins TRBV5-5 and TRBJ1-3; D perhaps matches TRBD1 (6 bases). The clonotype originates from a man aged 50-60 years in good health and CMV-seropositive. Sequenced: PBMCs. The CDR3 spells CASSDWTETNSGNTIYF. In DNA, the CDR3 is TGTGCCAGCAGCGACTGGACAGAAACAAACTCTGGAAACACCATATATTTT.